This T cell receptor beta chain was captured by sequencing in a study of CD8 T cells in ankylosing spondylitis. General study results and limits: There was reportedly significant enrichment of clones that were disease-linked in matched ankylosing spondylitis synovial fluid. Earlier studies detected some motif variants in reactive arthritis synovial fluid and blood.

Scientists made TCR beta libraries using quantitative 5'-RACE with molecular barcodes. One entry per CDR3 protein results from TCRdb running MiXCR on the 5' RACE reads. In the table there are 200,000 to 250,000 distinct CDR3 sequences, roughly a tenth of which are singletons. With respect to this clonotype: Antigen unknown.

Sequenced sample: blood, either unsorted or a sorted T cell fraction (not recorded which). The sequence was collected from a male donor with ankylosing spondylitis or in good health (not recorded which).

Here the CDR3 DNA reads TGCGCCAGCAGCCCCCCACAGCACTATGGCTACACCTTC. Its translation is CASSPPQHYGYTF. This chain joins TRBV4-1 and TRBJ1-2; D gene uncertain. Trimming cost V 4 bases and J 3 bases, with 9 bases left between them. CDR3 length equals 13 residues. Germline CDR1 and CDR2: MGHRA and YSYEKL.